This T cell receptor beta chain was recovered during a study of lung T cells in sarcoidosis with Löfgren's syndrome. Study information: Analyses focused on Löfgren's syndrome patients.

Findings and caveats of the study: TRAV12-1 and TRBV2 were reportedly most expanded in Löfgren's patients.

The CDR3 loop spans 13 amino acids. V was cut by 6 bases and J by 2 bases, with 11 bases left in between. Germline loops: CDR1 LGHDT, CDR2 YNNKEL (reference sequence). Concerning this clonotype itself: Its antigen is undetermined.

TCRdb processed the reads anew with MiXCR; each CDR3 protein has one entry. The top ten hold around 0.74% of the sample, which has 15,000 to 25,000 distinct CDR3 sequences, roughly a fifth seen once. The material sequenced was CD4+ T cells from bronchoalveolar lavage. This TCR was sampled from a human donor with sarcoidosis (Löfgren's syndrome or another form), or a control subject (not recorded which). The chain carries TRBV3-1 and TRBJ2-7; perhaps TRBD1 as D (6 bases). The CDR3 region has the DNA TGTGCCAGCAGTCGACAGGAGACCTACGAGCAGTACTTC. Its protein product is CASSRQETYEQYF.